This TCR beta chain was recorded in a study of shared clonotypes between healthy human individuals. Study-wide results and caveats: Generation probabilities were higher for clonotypes shared across all four sorted-subset donors than for unshared ones. Clonotype sharing among donors likely depends on sequencing depth. Estimated richness was generally greater in naive than memory subsets.

Germline loops: CDR1 SGHTA, CDR2 FQGNSA. Trimming stripped 2 bases from V and 7 bases from J, with 17 bases between. The CDR3 has 15 residues. To note about this clone: Antigen: not known.

The table came from immunoSEQ multiplex PCR; TCRdb's copy has only in-frame clones and leaves some out. The sample contains 850,000 to 1,100,000 clones, roughly 80% of which appear only once. The chain carries TRBV7-2 and TRBJ2-5; no definite D call. Material: memory CD4+ T cells from PBMCs. The subset: CD45RA-negative fraction. The sequence derives from a man between 18 and 35 years old in good health. Some clones in this sample may be carry-over from other donors' samples. The CDR3 loop is CASSLSTSGAGTQYF. The CDR3 DNA follows: TGTGCCAGCAGCTTATCTACCTCGGGCGCCGGGACCCAGTACTTC.